The clone carrying this T cell receptor (delta chain) appeared a few times. Its antigen is unidentified. These data belong to a study of Vδ1+ human thymocytes. Germline loops: CDR1 TSWWSYY, CDR2 QGS. CDR3 length equals 16 residues. V was trimmed by 1 base and J by 0 bases, leaving 12 bases between them. Study observations and caveats: Highly polyclonal TRG and TRD repertoires with Gaussian CDR3 length distributions appeared in thymus.

The template was reverse-transcribed extracted RNA. CDR3 amplicons came from multiplex PCR with pooled V-gene forward and constant-region reverse primers. TCRdb fed the multiplex PCR reads to CATT. The sample has about 75,000 delta-chain clones, around 34% seen once; the top ten hold 0.2% to 0.3%. Sequencing used Vdelta1+ gamma-delta thymocytes from the thymus. The subset was: FACS-sorted CD3+ TCRalphabeta- TCRVdelta1+ TCRVdelta2- thymocytes. The receptor was derived from a boy under three years old who had congenital heart surgery. This chain joins TRDV1 and TRDJ1; no clear D. The CDR3 reads CALGEPRRGHTDKLIF. CDR3 sequence (DNA): TGTGCTCTTGGGGAACCCCGCCGGGGCCACACCGATAAACTCATCTTT.